This TCR beta chain appears in the sequencing data of a study of cytomegalovirus exposure and HLA in healthy donors. Germline CDR1 MDHEN, CDR2 SYDVKM. V lost 6 bases, J lost 6 bases, and 11 bases lay in between. The CDR3 runs 13 residues. PCR was performed using 60 Vbeta and 13 Jbeta primers. The repertoire was sequenced with immunoSEQ multiplex PCR; TCRdb's copy has only in-frame clones and lacks some. The table records about 210,000 clones, under 85% of them present only once. This clonotype was obtained from a woman aged 45 to 65 in good health and CMV-seropositive. Sequenced input: PBMCs. The chain couples TRBV28 to TRBJ2-2; no definite D call. Here the CDR3 DNA reads TGTGCCAGCAGATCAGGCCTGGCCGGGGAGCTGTTTTTT. This translates into CASRSGLAGELFF. The variable domain in full, with the rest retrieved from reference TRBV28 and TRBJ2-2, is DVKVTQSSRYLVKRTGEKVFLECVQDMDHENMFWYRQDPGLGLRLIYFSYDVKMKEKGDIPEGYSVSREKKERFSLILESASTNQTSMYLCASRSGLAGELFFGEGSRLTVL.